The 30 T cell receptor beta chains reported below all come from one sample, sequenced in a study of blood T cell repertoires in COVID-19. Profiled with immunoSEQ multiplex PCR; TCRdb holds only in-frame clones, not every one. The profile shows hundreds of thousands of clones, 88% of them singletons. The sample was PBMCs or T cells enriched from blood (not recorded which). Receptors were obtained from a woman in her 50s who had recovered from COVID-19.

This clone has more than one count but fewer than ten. The CDR3 loop reads CASSSASGGSGNTIYF. CDR3 DNA sequence: TGTGCCAGCAGTAGCGCATCGGGGGGCTCTGGAAACACCATATATTTT. The V gene is TRBV28, the J gene TRBJ1-3; possibly TRBD1 for D (5 bases). The CDR3 loop spans 16 amino acids. With 5 bases removed from V and 0 bases from J, the gap between germline ends came to 14 bases. CDR1 is MDHEN, CDR2 SYDVKM, per germline.

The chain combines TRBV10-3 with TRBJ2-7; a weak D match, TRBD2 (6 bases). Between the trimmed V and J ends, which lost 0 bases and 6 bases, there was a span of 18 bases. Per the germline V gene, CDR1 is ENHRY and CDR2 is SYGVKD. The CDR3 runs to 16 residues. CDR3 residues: CAISESRDSATREQYF. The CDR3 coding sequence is TGTGCCATCAGTGAGTCGCGGGACTCCGCGACGCGCGAGCAGTACTTC.

CDR3 in DNA: TGTGCCAGCAGCCAAGCCCCCGGGACTAGCGGGAGGTCGCCCACAGATACGCAGTATTTT. Translated, it gives CASSQAPGTSGRSPTDTQYF. This rearrangement joins TRBV3-1 (or the pseudogene TRBV3-2) to TRBJ2-3, with 15 bases matching TRBD2. Germline V gene lookup returns CDR1 LGHDT and CDR2 YNNKEL (reference sequence). V shed 1 base, J shed 2 bases, and the junction held 10 bases outside the gene matches. This CDR3 spans 20 amino acids.

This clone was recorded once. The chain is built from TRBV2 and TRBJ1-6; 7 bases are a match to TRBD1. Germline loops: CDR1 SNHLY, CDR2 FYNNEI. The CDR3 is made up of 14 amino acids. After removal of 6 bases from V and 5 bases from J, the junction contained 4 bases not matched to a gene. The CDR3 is CASSRQGDNSPLHF. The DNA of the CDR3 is TGTGCCAGCAGCCGACAGGGAGATAATTCACCCCTCCACTTT.

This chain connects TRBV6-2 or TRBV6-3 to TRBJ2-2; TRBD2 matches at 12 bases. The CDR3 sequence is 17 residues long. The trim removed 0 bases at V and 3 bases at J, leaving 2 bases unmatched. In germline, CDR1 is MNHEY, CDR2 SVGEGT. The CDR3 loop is CASSYSGLAGDTGELFF. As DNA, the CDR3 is TGTGCCAGCAGTTACTCGGGACTAGCGGGCGACACCGGGGAGCTGTTTTTT.

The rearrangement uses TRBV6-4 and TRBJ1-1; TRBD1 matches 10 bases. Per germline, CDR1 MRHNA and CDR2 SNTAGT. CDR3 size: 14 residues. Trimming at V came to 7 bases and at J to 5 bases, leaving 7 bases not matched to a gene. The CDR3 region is CASNDRGPGTEAFF. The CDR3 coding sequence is TGTGCCAGCAACGACAGGGGGCCCGGAACTGAAGCTTTCTTT.

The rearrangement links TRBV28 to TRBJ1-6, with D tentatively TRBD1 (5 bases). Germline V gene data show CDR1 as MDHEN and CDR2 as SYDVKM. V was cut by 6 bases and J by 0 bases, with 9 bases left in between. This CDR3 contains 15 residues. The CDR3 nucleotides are TGTGCCAGCAGCCGACAGAGCTCCTATAATTCACCCCTCCACTTT. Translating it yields CASSRQSSYNSPLHF.

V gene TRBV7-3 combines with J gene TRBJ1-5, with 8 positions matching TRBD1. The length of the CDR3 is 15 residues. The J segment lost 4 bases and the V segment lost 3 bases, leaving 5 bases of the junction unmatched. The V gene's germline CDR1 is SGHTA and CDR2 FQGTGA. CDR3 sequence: CASSLWTGINQPQHF. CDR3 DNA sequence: TGTGCCAGCAGCTTGTGGACAGGGATAAATCAGCCCCAGCATTTT.

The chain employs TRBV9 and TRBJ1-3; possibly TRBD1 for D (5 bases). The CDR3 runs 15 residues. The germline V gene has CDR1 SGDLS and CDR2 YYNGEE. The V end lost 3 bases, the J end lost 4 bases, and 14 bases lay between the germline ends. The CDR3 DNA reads TGTGCCAGCAGCGGCGGGGGGTATAGAGGAAACACCATATATTTT. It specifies CASSGGGYRGNTIYF.

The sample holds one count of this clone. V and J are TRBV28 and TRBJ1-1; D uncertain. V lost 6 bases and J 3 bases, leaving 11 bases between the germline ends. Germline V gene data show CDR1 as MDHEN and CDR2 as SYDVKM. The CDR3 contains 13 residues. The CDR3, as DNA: TGTGCCAGCAGGGAAATGGGCGACACTGAAGCTTTCTTT. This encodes CASREMGDTEAFF.

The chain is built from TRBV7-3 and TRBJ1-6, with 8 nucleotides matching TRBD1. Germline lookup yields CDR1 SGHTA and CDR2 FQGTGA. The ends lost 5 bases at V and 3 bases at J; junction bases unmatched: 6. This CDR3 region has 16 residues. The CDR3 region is CASSITGGDYNSPLHF. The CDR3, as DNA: TGTGCCAGCAGCATTACAGGGGGGGACTATAATTCACCCCTCCACTTT.

This CDR3 reads CASSPTIGGTEAFF. In DNA, the CDR3 is TGTGCCAGTAGTCCTACGATAGGGGGCACTGAAGCTTTCTTT. The V call is TRBV19, the J call TRBJ1-1, with D perhaps matching TRBD1 (6 bases). Germline V gene data show CDR1 as LNHDA and CDR2 as SQIVND (reference sequence). V shed 5 bases and J shed 4 bases, with 14 bases lying between them. The CDR3 is 14 residues long.

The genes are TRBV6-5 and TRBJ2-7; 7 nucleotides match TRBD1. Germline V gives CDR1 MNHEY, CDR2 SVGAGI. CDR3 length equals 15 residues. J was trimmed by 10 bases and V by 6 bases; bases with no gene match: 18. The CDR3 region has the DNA TGTGCCAGCAGACGCGAAACAGGGGCCGCTTCCAAACAGTACTTC. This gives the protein CASRRETGAASKQYF.

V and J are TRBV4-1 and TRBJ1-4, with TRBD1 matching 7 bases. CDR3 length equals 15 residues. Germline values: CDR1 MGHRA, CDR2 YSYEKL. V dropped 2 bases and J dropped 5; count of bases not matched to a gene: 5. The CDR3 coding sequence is TGCGCCAGCAGCCAAAACCGGGACAGAAATGAAAAACTGTTTTTT. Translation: CASSQNRDRNEKLFF.

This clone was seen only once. DNA of the CDR3: TGCGAAGAGAATAGCGGGTTCTACGAGCAGTACTTC. Amino acids: CEENSGFYEQYF. The V call is TRBV10-1, the J call TRBJ2-7, with 7 bases fitting TRBD2. Germline-derived CDR1 and CDR2 are WNHNN and SYGVQD (reference sequence). The CDR3 runs to 12 residues.

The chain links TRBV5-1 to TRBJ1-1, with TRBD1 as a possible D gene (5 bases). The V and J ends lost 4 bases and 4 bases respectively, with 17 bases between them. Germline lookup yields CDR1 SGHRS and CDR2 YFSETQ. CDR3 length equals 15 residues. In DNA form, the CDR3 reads TGCGCCAGCAGCGGGCTCGGTGGGGGAGGCACTGAAGCTTTCTTT. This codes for CASSGLGGGGTEAFF.

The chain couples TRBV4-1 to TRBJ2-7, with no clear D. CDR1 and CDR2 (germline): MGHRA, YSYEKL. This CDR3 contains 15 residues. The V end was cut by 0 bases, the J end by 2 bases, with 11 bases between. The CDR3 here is CASSQDFSYAYEQYF. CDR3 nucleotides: TGCGCCAGCAGCCAAGATTTTAGTTATGCCTACGAGCAGTACTTC.

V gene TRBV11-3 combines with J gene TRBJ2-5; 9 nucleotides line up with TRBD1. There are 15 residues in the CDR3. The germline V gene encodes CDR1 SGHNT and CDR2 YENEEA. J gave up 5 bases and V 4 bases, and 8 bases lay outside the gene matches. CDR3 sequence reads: CASSSGQGIGETQYF. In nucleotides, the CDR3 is TGTGCCAGCAGCTCGGGACAGGGCATTGGGGAGACCCAGTACTTC.

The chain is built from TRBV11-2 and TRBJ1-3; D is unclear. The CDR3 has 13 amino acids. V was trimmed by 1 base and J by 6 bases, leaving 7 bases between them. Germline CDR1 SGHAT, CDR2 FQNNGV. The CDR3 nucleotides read TGTGCCAGCAGCTTAGGACTGATAAACACCATATATTTT. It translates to CASSLGLINTIYF.

CDR3 DNA: TGTGCCAGCACTCTGAAGGGGGTTGGAAACACCATATATTTT. It is translated as CASTLKGVGNTIYF. This rearrangement joins TRBV27 to TRBJ1-3, with D possibly TRBD1 on 6 matching bases. Germline V gives CDR1 MNHEY, CDR2 SMNVEV (reference sequence). V lost 7 bases and J 3 bases, leaving 13 bases between the germline ends. The CDR3 spans 14 residues.

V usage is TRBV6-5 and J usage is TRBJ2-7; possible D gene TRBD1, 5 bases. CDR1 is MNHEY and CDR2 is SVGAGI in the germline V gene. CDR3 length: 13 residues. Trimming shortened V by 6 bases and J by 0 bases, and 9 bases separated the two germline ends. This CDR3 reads CASRTANSYEQYF. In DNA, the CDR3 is TGTGCCAGCAGGACAGCGAACTCCTACGAGCAGTACTTC.

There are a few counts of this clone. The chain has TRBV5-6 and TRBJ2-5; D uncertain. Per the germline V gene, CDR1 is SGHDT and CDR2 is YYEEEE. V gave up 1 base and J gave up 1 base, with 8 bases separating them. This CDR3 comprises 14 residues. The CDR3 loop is CASSLRSGQETQYF. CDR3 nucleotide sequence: TGTGCCAGCAGCTTGCGTTCAGGCCAAGAGACCCAGTACTTC.

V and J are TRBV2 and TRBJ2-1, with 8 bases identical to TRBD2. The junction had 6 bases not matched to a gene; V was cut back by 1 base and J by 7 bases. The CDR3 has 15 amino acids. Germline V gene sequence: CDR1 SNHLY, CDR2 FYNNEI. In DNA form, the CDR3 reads TGTGCCAGCAGTGAAGGCGGGAGGCTTCGGAATGAGCAGTTCTTC. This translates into CASSEGGRLRNEQFF.

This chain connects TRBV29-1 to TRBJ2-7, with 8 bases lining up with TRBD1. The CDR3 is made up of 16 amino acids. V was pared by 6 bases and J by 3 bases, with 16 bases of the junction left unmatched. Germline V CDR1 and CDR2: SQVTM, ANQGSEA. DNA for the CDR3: TGCAGCGTCGCTGGCAGACGACAGGGGTTAGACTACGAGCAGTACTTC. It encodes CSVAGRRQGLDYEQYF.

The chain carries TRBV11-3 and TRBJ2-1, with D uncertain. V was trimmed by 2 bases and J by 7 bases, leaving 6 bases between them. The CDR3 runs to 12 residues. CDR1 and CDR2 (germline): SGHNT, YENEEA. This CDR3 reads CASSLKTNEQFF. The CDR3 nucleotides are TGTGCCAGCAGCTTAAAAACTAATGAGCAGTTCTTC.

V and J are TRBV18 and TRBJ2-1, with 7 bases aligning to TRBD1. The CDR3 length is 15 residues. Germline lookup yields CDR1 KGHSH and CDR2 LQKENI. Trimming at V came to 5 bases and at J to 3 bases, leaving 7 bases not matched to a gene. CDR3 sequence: CASSAGTVNYNEQFF. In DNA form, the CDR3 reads TGTGCCAGCTCAGCCGGGACAGTGAACTACAATGAGCAGTTCTTC. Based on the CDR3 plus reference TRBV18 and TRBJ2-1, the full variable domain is NAGVMQNPRHLVRRRGQEARLRCSPMKGHSHVYWYRQLPEEGLKFMVYLQKENIIDESGMPKERFSAEFPKEGPSILRIQQVVRGDSAAYFCASSAGTVNYNEQFFGPGTRLTVL.

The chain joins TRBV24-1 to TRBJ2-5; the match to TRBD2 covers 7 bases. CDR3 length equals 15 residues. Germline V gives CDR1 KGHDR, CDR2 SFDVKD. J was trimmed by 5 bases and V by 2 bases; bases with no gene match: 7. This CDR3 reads CATSDSRLAAETQYF. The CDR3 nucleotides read TGTGCCACCAGTGATTCGAGACTAGCTGCGGAGACCCAGTACTTC.

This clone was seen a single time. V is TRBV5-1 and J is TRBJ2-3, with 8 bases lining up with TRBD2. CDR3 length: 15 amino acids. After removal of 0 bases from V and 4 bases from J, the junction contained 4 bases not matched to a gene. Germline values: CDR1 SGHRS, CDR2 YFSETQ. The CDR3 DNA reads TGCGCCAGCAGCTTGGTACTAGCGGAAGCAGATACGCAGTATTTT. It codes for CASSLVLAEADTQYF.

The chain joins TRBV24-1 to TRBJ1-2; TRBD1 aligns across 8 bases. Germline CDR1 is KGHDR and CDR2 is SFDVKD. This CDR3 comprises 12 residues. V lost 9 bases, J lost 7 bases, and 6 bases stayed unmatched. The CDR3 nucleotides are TGTGCCACCGGAGGACAGGGAGGTGGCTACACCTTC. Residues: CATGGQGGGYTF.

The CDR3 region is CASSYSRGRAEAFF. CDR3 nucleotides: TGTGCCAGCAGTTACTCGCGGGGCAGGGCTGAAGCTTTCTTT. This chain links TRBV6-5 with TRBJ1-1; a possible D gene is TRBD1 (5 bases). CDR1 and CDR2 (germline): MNHEY, SVGAGI. CDR3 length: 14 amino acids. The germline V and J ends were trimmed by 0 bases and 6 bases, with 11 bases remaining between them.